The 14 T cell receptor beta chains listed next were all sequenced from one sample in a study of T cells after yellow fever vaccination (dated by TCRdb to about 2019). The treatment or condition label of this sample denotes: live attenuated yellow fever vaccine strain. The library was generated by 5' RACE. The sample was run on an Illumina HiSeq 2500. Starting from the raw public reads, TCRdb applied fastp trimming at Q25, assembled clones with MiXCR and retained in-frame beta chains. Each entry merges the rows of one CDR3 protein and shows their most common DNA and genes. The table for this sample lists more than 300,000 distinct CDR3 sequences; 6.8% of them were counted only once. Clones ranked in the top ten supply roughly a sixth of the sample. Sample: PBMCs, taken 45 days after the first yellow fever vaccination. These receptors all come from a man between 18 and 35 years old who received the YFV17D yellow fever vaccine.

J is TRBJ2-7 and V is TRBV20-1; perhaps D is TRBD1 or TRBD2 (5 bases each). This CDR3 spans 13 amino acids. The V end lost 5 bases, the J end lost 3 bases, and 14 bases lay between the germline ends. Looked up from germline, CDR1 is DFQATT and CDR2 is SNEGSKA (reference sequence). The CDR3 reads CSAGAESGYEQYV. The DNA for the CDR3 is TGCAGTGCTGGGGCCGAAAGCGGCTACGAGCAGTACGTC.

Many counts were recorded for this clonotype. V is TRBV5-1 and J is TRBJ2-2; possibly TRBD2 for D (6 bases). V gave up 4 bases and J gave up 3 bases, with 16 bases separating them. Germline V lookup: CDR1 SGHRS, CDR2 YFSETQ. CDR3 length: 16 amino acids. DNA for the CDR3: TGCGCCAGCAGCCGTAGACTAGGCCCGTACACCGGGGAGCTGTTTTTT. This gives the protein CASSRRLGPYTGELFF.

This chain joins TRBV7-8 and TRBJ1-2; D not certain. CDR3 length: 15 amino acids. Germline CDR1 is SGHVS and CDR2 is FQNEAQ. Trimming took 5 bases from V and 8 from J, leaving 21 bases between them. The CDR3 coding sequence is TGTGCCAGCAGCCAAGAGATAACTGGGATAAGGGGCTACACCTTC. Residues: CASSQEITGIRGYTF.

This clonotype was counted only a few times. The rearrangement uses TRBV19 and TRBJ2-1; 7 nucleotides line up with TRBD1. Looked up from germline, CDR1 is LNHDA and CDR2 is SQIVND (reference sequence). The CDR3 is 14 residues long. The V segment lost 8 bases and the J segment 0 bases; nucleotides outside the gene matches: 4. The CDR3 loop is CASEDRSSYNEQFF. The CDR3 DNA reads TGTGCCAGTGAGGACAGGAGCTCCTACAATGAGCAGTTCTTC.

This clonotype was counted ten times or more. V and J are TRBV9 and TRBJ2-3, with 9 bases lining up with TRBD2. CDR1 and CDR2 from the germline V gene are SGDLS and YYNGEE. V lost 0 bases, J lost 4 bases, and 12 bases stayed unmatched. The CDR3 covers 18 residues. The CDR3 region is CASSVALMASGVADTQYF. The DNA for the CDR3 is TGTGCCAGCAGCGTAGCTCTGATGGCTAGCGGGGTAGCAGATACGCAGTATTTT.

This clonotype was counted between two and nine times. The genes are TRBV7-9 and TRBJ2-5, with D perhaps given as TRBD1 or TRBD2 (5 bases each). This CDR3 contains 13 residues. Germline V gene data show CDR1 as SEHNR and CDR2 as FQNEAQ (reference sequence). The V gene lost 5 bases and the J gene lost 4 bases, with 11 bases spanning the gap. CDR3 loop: CASSPRGLETQYF. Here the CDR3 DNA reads TGTGCCAGCAGCCCCCGGGGCCTAGAGACCCAGTACTTC.

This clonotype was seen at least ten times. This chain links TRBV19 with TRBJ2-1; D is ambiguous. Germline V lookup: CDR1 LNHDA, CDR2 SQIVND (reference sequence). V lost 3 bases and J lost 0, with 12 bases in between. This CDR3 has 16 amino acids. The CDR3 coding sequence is TGTGCCAGTAGTATTTTCCAGGTCGGCTCCTACAATGAGCAGTTCTTC. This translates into CASSIFQVGSYNEQFF.

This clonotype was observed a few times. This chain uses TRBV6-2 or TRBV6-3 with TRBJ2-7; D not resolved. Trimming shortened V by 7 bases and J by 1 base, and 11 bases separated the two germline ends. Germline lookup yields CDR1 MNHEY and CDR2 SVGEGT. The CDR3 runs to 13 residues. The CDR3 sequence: CASTSSDSYEQYV. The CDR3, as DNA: TGTGCCAGCACTTCTTCGGATTCCTACGAGCAGTACGTC.

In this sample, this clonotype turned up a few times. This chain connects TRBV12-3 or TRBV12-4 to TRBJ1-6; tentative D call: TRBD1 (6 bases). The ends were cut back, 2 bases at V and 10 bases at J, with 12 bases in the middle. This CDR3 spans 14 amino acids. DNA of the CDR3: TGTGCCAGCAGTTTAAACAGGGTTGGCTCACCCCTCCACTTT. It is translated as CASSLNRVGSPLHF.

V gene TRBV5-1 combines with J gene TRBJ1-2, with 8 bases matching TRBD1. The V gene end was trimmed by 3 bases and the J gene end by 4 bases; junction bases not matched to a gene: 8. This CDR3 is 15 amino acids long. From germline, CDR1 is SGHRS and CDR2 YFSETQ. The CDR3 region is CASSSSDRGAYGYTF. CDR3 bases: TGCGCCAGCAGCTCCTCTGACAGGGGAGCCTATGGCTACACCTTC.

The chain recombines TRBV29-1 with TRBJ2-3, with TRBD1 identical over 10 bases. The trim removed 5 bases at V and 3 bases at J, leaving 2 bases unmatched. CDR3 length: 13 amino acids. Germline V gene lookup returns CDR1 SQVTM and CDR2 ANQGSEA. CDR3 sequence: CSVRTGGTDTQYF. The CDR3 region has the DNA TGCAGCGTTCGGACAGGGGGAACAGATACGCAGTATTTT.

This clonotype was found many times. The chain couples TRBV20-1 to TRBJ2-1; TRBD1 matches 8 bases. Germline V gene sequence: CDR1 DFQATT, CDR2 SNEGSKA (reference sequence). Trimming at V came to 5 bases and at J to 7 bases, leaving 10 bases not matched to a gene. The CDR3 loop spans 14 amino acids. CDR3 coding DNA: TGCAGTGCTCGCGCCCAGGGGGCGGGGAATGAGCAGTTCTTC. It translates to CSARAQGAGNEQFF.

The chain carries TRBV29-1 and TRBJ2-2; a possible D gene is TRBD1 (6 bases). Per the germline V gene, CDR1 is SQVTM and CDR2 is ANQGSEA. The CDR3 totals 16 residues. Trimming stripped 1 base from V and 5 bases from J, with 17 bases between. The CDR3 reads CSVEGESGDRTGELFF. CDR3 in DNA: TGCAGCGTTGAAGGGGAATCAGGGGATCGGACCGGGGAGCTGTTTTTT.

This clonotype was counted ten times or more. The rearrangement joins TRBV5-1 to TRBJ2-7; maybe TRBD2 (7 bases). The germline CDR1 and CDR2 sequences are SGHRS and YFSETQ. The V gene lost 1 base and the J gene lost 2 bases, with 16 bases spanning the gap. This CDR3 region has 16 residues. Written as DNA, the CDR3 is TGCGCCAGCAGCTTGTCATCCAGGGGAGGGACCTACGAGCAGTACTTC. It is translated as CASSLSSRGGTYEQYF.